This T cell receptor beta chain is from a study of beta chain features in type 1 diabetes. Whole-study findings and limits: Patients' naive, central memory and Treg TCRB repertoires seemed closer to one another than those of healthy donors.

CDR1 is MNHEY and CDR2 is SMNVEV in the germline V gene (reference sequence). The CDR3 consists of 13 residues. The V gene lost 2 bases and the J gene lost 4 bases, with 8 bases spanning the gap. Isolated RNA was reverse transcribed in full, so expressed TCRB transcripts were sequenced. The data were produced by immunoSEQ multiplex PCR, yet TCRdb's version contains in-frame clones alone and is incomplete. The sample lists 900,000 or so clones, roughly a sixth occurring once. As concerns this clone: Its matching antigen is unknown.

Source material: naive CD4+ T cells from blood. This receptor was obtained from a woman under 30 in good health. This rearrangement joins TRBV27 to TRBJ2-5; D gene uncertain. The DNA of the CDR3 is TGTGCCAGCAGTTTACGGAGTAGAGAGACCCAGTACTTC. Protein sequence: CASSLRSRETQYF.